The 15 T cell receptor beta chains below all came from one sample that was sequenced in a study of T-cell memory formation after mild COVID-19. TCRdb re-derived calls from the 5' RACE reads in MiXCR, one entry per CDR3 protein. The sample records around 440,000 distinct CDR3 sequences, 18% being singletons. The sequenced sample was PBMCs or a T cell subset sorted from them (not recorded which). The receptor source for this set is an adult woman who had mild COVID-19 (a few samples of this study predate the infection). Cell type and time point are not known.

The chain has TRBV12-3 or TRBV12-4 and TRBJ1-1; D gene unclear. Between the trimmed V and J ends, which lost 6 bases and 4 bases, there was a span of 21 bases. This CDR3 has 16 amino acids. The CDR3 region has the DNA TGTGCCAGCAGAACCGGTAACCTCCTGGCGGGCACTGAAGCTTTCTTT. Translation gives CASRTGNLLAGTEAFF.

This clonotype was counted many times. The genes are TRBV3-1 and TRBJ2-7; D uncertain. CDR3 length: 13 amino acids. Per the germline V gene, CDR1 is LGHDT and CDR2 is YNNKEL (reference sequence). V gave up 3 bases and J gave up 2 bases, with 8 bases separating them. CDR3: CASSQTVTYEQYF. The DNA for the CDR3 is TGTGCCAGCAGCCAGACTGTAACCTACGAGCAGTACTTC.

This clonotype has more than one count but fewer than ten. The rearrangement uses TRBV5-1 and TRBJ1-2; D unresolved. The CDR3 has 15 amino acids. Deletions cut 4 bases from V and 0 bases from J, with 13 bases between. CDR1 and CDR2 (germline): SGHRS, YFSETQ. CDR3 nucleotide sequence: TGCGCCAGCAGCGAGGGCAGGACCGCTAACTATGGCTACACCTTC. Translating gives CASSEGRTANYGYTF.

In its sample, this clonotype was seen many times. The junction differs from germline at one of its ends, possibly a read error. The chain joins TRBV12-3 or TRBV12-4 to TRBJ2-2, with 10 bases matching TRBD2. The CDR3 totals 14 residues. The CDR3 region is CASSLAGGTGELFF. The DNA of the CDR3 is TGTGCCAGCAGCTTAGCGGGGGGCACCGGGGAGCTGTTTTTT.

The V gene is TRBV20-1, the J gene TRBJ2-5; TRBD2 matches at 9 bases. The CDR3 sequence is 15 residues long. V shed 0 bases and J 5 bases; nucleotides not matched to a gene: 7. Germline CDR1 DFQATT, CDR2 SNEGSKA (reference sequence). The CDR3 DNA sequence: TGCAGTGCTAGAGATCGGGGCGGGAGGGTGGAGACCCAGTACTTC. Residues: CSARDRGGRVETQYF.

This clonotype has more than one count but fewer than ten. The CDR3 sequence: CSARSLFQETQYF. The CDR3 coding sequence is TGCAGTGCTAGAAGTCTCTTCCAAGAGACCCAGTACTTC. This chain uses TRBV20-1 with TRBJ2-5; D is ambiguous. The length of the CDR3 is 13 residues. Germline CDR1 and CDR2: DFQATT and SNEGSKA (reference sequence). V dropped 2 bases and J dropped 1 base, with 8 bases sitting between them.

The V gene is TRBV11-2, the J gene TRBJ2-3, with 10 bases lining up with TRBD2. Trimming removed 5 bases from V and 5 bases from J; junction bases left unmatched: 13. This CDR3 is built from 17 residues. Germline V gene lookup returns CDR1 SGHAT and CDR2 FQNNGV. The CDR3 DNA is TGTGCCAGCAGCAGGACGCTAGCGGGGGCCGGGGGAGATACGCAGTATTTT. Translating gives CASSRTLAGAGGDTQYF.

This clonotype was counted between two and nine times. The chain is built from TRBV6-6 and TRBJ2-5, with D perhaps being TRBD1 or TRBD2 (5 bases each). The length of the CDR3 is 15 residues. The V end was cut by 2 bases, the J end by 1 base, with 11 bases between. The V gene's germline CDR1 is MNHNY and CDR2 SVGAGI (reference sequence). The CDR3 DNA sequence: TGTGCCAGCAGTTACCCCGAGGGGAGCCAAGAGACCCAGTACTTC. Residues: CASSYPEGSQETQYF.

This clonotype occurred a few times. This chain joins TRBV5-5 and TRBJ2-2; TRBD1 agrees at 10 bases. The V segment lost 4 bases and the J segment 6 bases; nucleotides outside the gene matches: 9. Germline V lookup: CDR1 SGHKS, CDR2 YYEKEE (reference sequence). CDR3 size: 16 residues. The CDR3 loop is CASSHRQGATAGELFF. DNA of the CDR3: TGTGCCAGCAGCCATCGACAGGGGGCGACGGCCGGGGAGCTGTTTTTT.

V usage is TRBV24-1 and J usage is TRBJ2-5; a weak D match, TRBD1 (5 bases). Germline loops: CDR1 KGHDR, CDR2 SFDVKD. Trimming cost V 5 bases and J 3 bases, with 15 bases left between them. The CDR3 is 15 residues long. The CDR3 spells CATSGAWQGKETQYF. CDR3 DNA: TGTGCCACCAGTGGGGCATGGCAGGGTAAAGAGACCCAGTACTTC.

Only a few counts were recorded for this clonotype. The J gene is TRBJ2-7, the V gene TRBV7-8, with 7 bases identical to TRBD2. Per germline, CDR1 SGHVS and CDR2 FQNEAQ. This CDR3 spans 12 amino acids. The trim removed 7 bases at V and 6 bases at J, leaving 6 bases unmatched. The chain's CDR3 is CASNAGEGEQYF. The CDR3 nucleotides are TGTGCCAGCAACGCGGGAGAGGGCGAGCAGTACTTC.

The chain is built from TRBV2 and TRBJ2-5; 11 nucleotides match TRBD1. The length of the CDR3 is 17 residues. Per the germline V gene, CDR1 is SNHLY and CDR2 is FYNNEI. Trimming cost V 5 bases and J 5 bases; bases outside gene matches: 13. CDR3 sequence reads: CASSFRPRDRGLETQYF. CDR3 DNA: TGTGCCAGCAGTTTTCGTCCCCGGGACAGGGGGTTGGAGACCCAGTACTTC.

The chain has TRBV7-2 and TRBJ2-5, with D unresolved. The CDR3 sequence is 15 residues long. Germline loops: CDR1 SGHTA, CDR2 FQGNSA. V was cut by 1 base and J by 7 bases, with 16 bases left in between. CDR3 bases: TGTGCCAGCAGCTTAGATCCCGGCCATTTAGGGACCCAGTACTTC. The encoded protein is CASSLDPGHLGTQYF.

This clonotype has just a few counts. J is TRBJ1-1 and V is TRBV30; D unclear. V lost 4 bases and J 0 bases, leaving 12 bases between the germline ends. Germline values: CDR1 GTSNPN, CDR2 SVGIG (reference sequence). The CDR3 is 14 residues long. CDR3 region: CAWNRAGLNTEAFF. The CDR3 bases are TGTGCCTGGAATAGGGCAGGCTTGAACACTGAAGCTTTCTTT.

The genes are TRBV5-4 and TRBJ2-5; 15 positions agree with TRBD2. The CDR3 contains 22 residues. CDR1 is SGHNT, CDR2 YYREEE, per germline (reference sequence). Trimming took 1 base from V and 1 from J; bases not matched to a gene: 17. CDR3 in DNA: TGTGCCAGCAGCTTGATGGGACTAGCGGGAGGATCCGGGACTTCGGGCCAAGAGACCCAGTACTTC. It yields the protein CASSLMGLAGGSGTSGQETQYF.